This TCR beta chain was recorded in a study of blood T cells in healthy people across ages. As for the study in general: Using template switching, researchers captured about one barcoded beta molecule for each two T cells.

Russia was home to the donors, healthy Caucasian individuals aged roughly 6 to 90. This CDR3 is 13 amino acids long. The V end was cut by 4 bases, the J end by 6 bases, with 14 bases between. Germline CDR1 and CDR2: SGHDT and YYEEEE. Findings and limits, study-wide: With naive T cell percentage, TCR beta diversity showed a strong correlation.

Through a sample-barcoded 5' primer and a J-beta primer mix, a second PCR was run for about 6 to 11 cycles. TCRdb reprocessed the 5' RACE reads with MiXCR, giving one entry per CDR3 protein. The sample shows approximately 1.5 million distinct CDR3 sequences, about 32% of them seen only once. Points on this clonotype: No antigen is known for it.

The source is a woman aged 30 to 39 in good health. Sequenced input: blood. The chain combines TRBV5-6 with TRBJ2-7, with D perhaps TRBD2 (5 bases). The CDR3 is CASSQDFPGEQYF. The CDR3 DNA sequence: TGTGCCAGCAGCCAGGACTTCCCGGGCGAGCAGTACTTC. Full variable domain (remainder filled in from reference TRBV5-6 and TRBJ2-7): DAGVTQSPTHLIKTRGQQVTLRCSPKSGHDTVSWYQQALGQGPQFIFQYYEEEERQRGNFPDRFSGHQFPNYSSELNVNALLLGDSALYLCASSQDFPGEQYFGPGTRLTVT.